Presented here are 5 T cell receptor beta chains from one specimen sequenced in a study of OX40 agonist ivuxolimab in advanced cancers. Measured with immunoSEQ multiplex PCR; TCRdb has only the in-frame clones, and not every one. The profile covers 65,000 to 80,000 clones, with 90% to 95% appearing a single time and 2% to 2.5% taken by the ten largest. The sequencing used CD4+ or CD8+ T cells sorted from blood, collected in a trial of the OX40 agonist ivuxolimab. These receptors were taken from an adult with an advanced solid tumor such as melanoma, head and neck, liver or kidney cancer.

The chain couples TRBV18 to TRBJ1-3; D is uncertain. The CDR3 has 14 amino acids. Trimming removed 3 bases from V and 0 bases from J, with 6 bases in between. The germline V gene has CDR1 KGHSH and CDR2 LQKENI. The CDR3 nucleotides read TGTGCCAGCTCACCCCCGAACTCTGGAAACACCATATATTTT. Translation: CASSPPNSGNTIYF.

The DNA of the CDR3 is TGCGCCAGCAGCCAAGCGACAGGGCACTATGGCTACACCTTC. Its protein product is CASSQATGHYGYTF. The chain uses TRBV4-1 and TRBJ1-2, with 7 bases aligning to TRBD1. The V gene's germline CDR1 is MGHRA and CDR2 YSYEKL. This CDR3 is built from 14 residues. V was pared by 1 base and J by 3 bases, with 2 bases of the junction left unmatched.

For the CDR3, the DNA is TGTGCCAGTAGGAGGAACACTGAAGCTTTCTTT. It is translated as CASRRNTEAFF. The chain combines TRBV19 with TRBJ1-1; D uncertain. Germline CDR1 is LNHDA and CDR2 is SQIVND (reference sequence). CDR3 length: 11 amino acids. V gave up 6 bases and J gave up 1 base, with 3 bases separating them.

The V and J genes are TRBV10-3 and TRBJ1-5; D remains unclear. V dropped 10 bases and J dropped 0 bases, with 13 bases sitting between them. The CDR3 runs 14 residues. Germline assignment: CDR1 ENHRY and CDR2 SYGVKD. This CDR3 is CATKPNYSNQPQHF. The DNA for the CDR3 is TGTGCCACCAAGCCTAATTATAGCAATCAGCCCCAGCATTTT.

This CDR3 reads CAISLTSGSYEQYF. CDR3 nucleotides: TGTGCCATCAGCCTGACTAGCGGGAGCTACGAGCAGTACTTC. The rearrangement uses TRBV10-3 and TRBJ2-7; 12 bases fit TRBD2. Per the germline V gene, CDR1 is ENHRY and CDR2 is SYGVKD. V lost 6 bases and J lost 3; bases outside the gene matches: 3. This CDR3 comprises 14 residues.